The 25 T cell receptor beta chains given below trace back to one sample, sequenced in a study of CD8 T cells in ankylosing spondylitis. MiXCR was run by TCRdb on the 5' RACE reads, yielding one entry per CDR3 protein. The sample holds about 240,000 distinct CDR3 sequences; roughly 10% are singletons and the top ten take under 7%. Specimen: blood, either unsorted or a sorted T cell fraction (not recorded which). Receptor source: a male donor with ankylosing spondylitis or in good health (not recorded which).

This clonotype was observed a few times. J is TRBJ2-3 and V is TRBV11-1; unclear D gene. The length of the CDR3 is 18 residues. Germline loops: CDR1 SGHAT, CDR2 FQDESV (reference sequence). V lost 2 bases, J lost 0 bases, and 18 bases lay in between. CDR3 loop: CASSLLQRLVSSTDTQYF. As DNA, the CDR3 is TGTGCCAGCAGCTTACTCCAAAGATTGGTTTCTAGCACAGATACGCAGTATTTT.

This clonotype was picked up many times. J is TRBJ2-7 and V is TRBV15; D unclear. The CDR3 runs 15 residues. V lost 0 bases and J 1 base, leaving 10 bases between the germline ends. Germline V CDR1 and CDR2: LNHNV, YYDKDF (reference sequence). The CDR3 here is CATSRDPRGSYEQYF. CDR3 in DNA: TGTGCCACCAGCAGAGATCCCAGAGGATCCTACGAGCAGTACTTC.

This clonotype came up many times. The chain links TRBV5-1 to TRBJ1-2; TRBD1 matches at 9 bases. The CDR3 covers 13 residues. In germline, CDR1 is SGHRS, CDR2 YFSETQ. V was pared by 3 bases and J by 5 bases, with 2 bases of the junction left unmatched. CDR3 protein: CASSWDRAYGYTF. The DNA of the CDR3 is TGCGCCAGCAGCTGGGACAGGGCGTATGGCTACACCTTC.

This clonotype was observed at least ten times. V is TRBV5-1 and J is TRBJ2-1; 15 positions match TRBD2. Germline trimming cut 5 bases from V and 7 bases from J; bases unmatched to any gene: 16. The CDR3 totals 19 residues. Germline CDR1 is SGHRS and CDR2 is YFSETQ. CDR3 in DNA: TGCGCCAGCAGTCGTTCCGGTGGACTAGCGGGAGGGCCTCGGAATGAGCAGTTCTTC. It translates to CASSRSGGLAGGPRNEQFF. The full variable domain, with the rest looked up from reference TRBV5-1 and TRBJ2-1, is KAGVTQTPRYLIKTRGQQVTLSCSPISGHRSVSWYQQTPGQGLQFLFEYFSETQRNKGNFPGRFSGRQFSNSRSEMNVSTLELGDSALYLCASSRSGGLAGGPRNEQFFGPGTRLTVL.

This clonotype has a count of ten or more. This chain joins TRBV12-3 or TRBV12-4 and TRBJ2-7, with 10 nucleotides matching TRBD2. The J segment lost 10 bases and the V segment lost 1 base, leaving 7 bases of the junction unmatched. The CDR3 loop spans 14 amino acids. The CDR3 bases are TGTGCCAGCAGTTTAGTGGTAGCGGGGGGCGAACAGTACTTC. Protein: CASSLVVAGGEQYF.

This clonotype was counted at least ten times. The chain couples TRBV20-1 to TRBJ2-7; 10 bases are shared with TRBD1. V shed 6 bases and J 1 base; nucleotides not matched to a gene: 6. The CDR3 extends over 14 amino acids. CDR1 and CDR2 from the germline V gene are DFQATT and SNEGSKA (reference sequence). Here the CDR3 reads CSALGQGVSYEQYF. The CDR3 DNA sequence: TGCAGTGCCCTAGGACAGGGGGTGTCCTACGAGCAGTACTTC.

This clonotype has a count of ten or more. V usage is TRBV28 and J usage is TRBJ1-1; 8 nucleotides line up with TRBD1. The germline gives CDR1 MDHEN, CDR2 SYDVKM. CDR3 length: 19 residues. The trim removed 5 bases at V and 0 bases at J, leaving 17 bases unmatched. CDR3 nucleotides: TGTGCCAGCAGTCCTCTTGGGTCGGGACAGGAAAATATGAACACTGAAGCTTTCTTT. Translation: CASSPLGSGQENMNTEAFF. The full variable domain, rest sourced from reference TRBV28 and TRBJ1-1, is DVKVTQSSRYLVKRTGEKVFLECVQDMDHENMFWYRQDPGLGLRLIYFSYDVKMKEKGDIPEGYSVSREKKERFSLILESASTNQTSMYLCASSPLGSGQENMNTEAFFGQGTRLTVV.

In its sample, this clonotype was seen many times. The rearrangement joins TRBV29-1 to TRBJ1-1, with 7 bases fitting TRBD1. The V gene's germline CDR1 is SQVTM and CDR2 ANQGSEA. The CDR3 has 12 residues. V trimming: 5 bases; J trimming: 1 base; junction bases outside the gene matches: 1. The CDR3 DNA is TGCAGCGTTAGGACAGGGAACACTGAAGCTTTCTTT. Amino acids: CSVRTGNTEAFF.

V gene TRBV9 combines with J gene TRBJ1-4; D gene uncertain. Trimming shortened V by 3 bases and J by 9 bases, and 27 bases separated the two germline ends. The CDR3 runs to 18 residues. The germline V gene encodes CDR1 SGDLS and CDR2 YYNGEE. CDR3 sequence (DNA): TGTGCCAGCAGCGCGGGTGCGAACGTAGGTCGACCCGAGAAAAAACTGTTTTTT. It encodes CASSAGANVGRPEKKLFF.

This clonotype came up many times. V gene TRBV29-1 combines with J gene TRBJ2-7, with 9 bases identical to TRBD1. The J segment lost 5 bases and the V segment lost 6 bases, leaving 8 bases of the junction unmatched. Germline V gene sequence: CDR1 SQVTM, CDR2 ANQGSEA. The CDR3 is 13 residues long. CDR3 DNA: TGCAGCGTCACCGGGACAGGGTCGCACGAGCAGTACTTC. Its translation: CSVTGTGSHEQYF.

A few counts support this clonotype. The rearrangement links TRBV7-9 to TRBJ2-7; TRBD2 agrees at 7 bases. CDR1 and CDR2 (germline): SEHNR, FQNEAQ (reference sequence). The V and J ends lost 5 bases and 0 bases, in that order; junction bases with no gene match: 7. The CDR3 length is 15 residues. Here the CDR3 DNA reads TGTGCCAGCAGCCCACTAGCGTACTACTCCTACGAGCAGTACTTC. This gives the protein CASSPLAYYSYEQYF.

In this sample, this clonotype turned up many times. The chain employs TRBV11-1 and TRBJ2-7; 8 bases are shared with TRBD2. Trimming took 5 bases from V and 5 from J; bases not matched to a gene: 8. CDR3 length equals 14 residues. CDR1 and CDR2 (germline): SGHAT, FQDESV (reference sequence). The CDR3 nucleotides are TGTGCCAGCAGCGCCGGGACTAGATCCCACGAGCAGTACTTC. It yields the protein CASSAGTRSHEQYF.

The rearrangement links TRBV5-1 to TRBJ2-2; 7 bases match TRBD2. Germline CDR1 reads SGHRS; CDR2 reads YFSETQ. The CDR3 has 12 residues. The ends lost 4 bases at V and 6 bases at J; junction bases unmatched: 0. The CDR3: CASSREAGELFF. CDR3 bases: TGCGCCAGCAGCCGGGAGGCCGGGGAGCTGTTTTTT.

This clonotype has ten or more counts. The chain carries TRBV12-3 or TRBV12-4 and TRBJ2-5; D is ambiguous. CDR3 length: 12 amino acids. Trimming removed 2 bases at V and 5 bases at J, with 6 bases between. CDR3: CASSLKMETQYF. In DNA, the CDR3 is TGTGCCAGCAGTTTAAAAATGGAGACCCAGTACTTC.

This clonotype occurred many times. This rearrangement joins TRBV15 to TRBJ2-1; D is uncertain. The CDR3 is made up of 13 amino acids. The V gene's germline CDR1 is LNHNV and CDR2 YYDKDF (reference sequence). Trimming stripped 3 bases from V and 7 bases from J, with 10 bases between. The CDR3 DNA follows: TGTGCCACCAGCAGTCTGTCTATGAATGAGCAGTTCTTC. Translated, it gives CATSSLSMNEQFF.

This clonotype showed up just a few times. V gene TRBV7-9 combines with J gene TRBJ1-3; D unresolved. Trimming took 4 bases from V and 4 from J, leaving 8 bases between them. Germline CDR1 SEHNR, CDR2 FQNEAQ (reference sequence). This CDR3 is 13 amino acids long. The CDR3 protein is CASSYNLGNTIYF. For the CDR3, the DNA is TGTGCCAGCAGCTATAACCTAGGAAACACCATATATTTT.

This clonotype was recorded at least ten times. Here the CDR3 reads CASSLGTGGLDEQFF. The DNA of the CDR3 is TGTGCCAGCAGCTTGGGGACAGGGGGCTTGGATGAGCAGTTCTTC. V is TRBV7-3 and J is TRBJ2-1; 12 bases are a match to TRBD1. The CDR3 spans 15 residues. Germline CDR1 reads SGHTA; CDR2 reads FQGTGA. The V segment lost 3 bases and the J segment 8 bases; nucleotides outside the gene matches: 5.

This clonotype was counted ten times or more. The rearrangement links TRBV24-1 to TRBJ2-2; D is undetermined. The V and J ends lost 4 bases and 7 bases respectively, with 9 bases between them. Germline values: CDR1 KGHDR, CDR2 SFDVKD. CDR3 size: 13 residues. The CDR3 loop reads CATSEWTRGELFF. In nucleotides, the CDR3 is TGTGCCACCAGTGAATGGACGCGCGGGGAGCTGTTTTTT.

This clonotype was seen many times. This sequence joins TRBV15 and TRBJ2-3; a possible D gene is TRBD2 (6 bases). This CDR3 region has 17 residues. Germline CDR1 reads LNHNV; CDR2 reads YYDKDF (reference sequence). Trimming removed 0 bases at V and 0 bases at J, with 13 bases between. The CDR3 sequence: CATSRDKAGLSTDTQYF. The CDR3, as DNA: TGTGCCACCAGCAGAGATAAGGCGGGGCTTAGCACAGATACGCAGTATTTT.

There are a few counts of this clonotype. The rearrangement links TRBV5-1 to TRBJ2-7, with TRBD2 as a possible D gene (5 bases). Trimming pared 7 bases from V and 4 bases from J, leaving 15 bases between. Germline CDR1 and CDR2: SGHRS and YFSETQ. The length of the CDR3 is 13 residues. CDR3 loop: CASGENLAYEQYF. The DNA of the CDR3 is TGCGCCAGCGGAGAGAATTTAGCGTACGAGCAGTACTTC.

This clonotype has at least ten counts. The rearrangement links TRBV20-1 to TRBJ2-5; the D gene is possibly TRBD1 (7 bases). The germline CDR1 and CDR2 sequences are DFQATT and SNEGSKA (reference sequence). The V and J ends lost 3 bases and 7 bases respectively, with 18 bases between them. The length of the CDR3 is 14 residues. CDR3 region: CSASRAEQGGTQYF. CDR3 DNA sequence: TGCAGTGCTAGTAGGGCGGAGCAGGGGGGGACCCAGTACTTC.

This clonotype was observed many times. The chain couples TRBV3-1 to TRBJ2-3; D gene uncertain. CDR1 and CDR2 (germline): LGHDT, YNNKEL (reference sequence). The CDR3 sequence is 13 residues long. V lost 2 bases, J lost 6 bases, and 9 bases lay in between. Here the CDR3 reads CASSQTPPDTQYF. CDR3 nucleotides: TGTGCCAGCAGCCAAACCCCTCCGGATACGCAGTATTTT.

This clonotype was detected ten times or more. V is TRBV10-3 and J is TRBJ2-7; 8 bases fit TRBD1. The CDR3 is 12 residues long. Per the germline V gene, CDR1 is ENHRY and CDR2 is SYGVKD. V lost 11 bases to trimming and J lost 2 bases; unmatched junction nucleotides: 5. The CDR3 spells CAGGTGPYEQYF. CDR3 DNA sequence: TGTGCCGGAGGGACAGGACCCTACGAGCAGTACTTC.

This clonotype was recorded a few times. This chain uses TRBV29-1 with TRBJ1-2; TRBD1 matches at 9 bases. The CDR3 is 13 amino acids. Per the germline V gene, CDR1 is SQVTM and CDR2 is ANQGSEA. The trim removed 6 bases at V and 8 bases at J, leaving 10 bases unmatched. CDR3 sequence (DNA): TGCAGCGTAGAGACAGGGGGATTTGGAGGCTACACCTTC. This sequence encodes CSVETGGFGGYTF.

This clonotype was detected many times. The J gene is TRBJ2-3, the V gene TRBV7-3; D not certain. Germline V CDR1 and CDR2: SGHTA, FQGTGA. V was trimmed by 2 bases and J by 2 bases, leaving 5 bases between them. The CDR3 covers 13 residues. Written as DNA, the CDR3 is TGTGCCAGCAGCTTAGACCACACAGATACGCAGTATTTT. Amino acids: CASSLDHTDTQYF.